These 24 T cell receptor beta chains came from one sample sequenced in a study of CD8 T cells in ankylosing spondylitis. Each CDR3 protein gets one entry after TCRdb re-called the 5' RACE reads with MiXCR. This sample has approximately 250,000 distinct CDR3 sequences, with roughly a quarter found just once. Specimen: blood, either unsorted or a sorted T cell fraction (not recorded which). These receptors all come from a male donor with ankylosing spondylitis or in good health (not recorded which).

This clonotype came up many times. The chain joins TRBV20-1 to TRBJ1-4; possibly TRBD1 for D (6 bases). Germline V gives CDR1 DFQATT, CDR2 SNEGSKA (reference sequence). CDR3 length: 17 residues. V shed 1 base and J shed 4 bases, with 19 bases lying between them. As DNA, the CDR3 is TGCAGTGCTAGAGTTCGGGGGGCGGGGGAATATAATGAAAAACTGTTTTTT. Its protein is CSARVRGAGEYNEKLFF.

This clonotype has just a few counts. The CDR3 DNA reads as TGTGCCAGCAGTGGGCTAGCGGGGGGCCGGAGGAGCACAGATACGCAGTATTTT. Translated: CASSGLAGGRRSTDTQYF. This rearrangement joins TRBV6-1 to TRBJ2-3; 11 bases are shared with TRBD2. The CDR3 totals 18 residues. The germline CDR1 and CDR2 sequences are MNHNS and SASEGT. J was trimmed by 0 bases and V by 4 bases; bases with no gene match: 9.

The chain employs TRBV20-1 and TRBJ2-3; 10 bases map to TRBD2. The germline V gene has CDR1 DFQATT and CDR2 SNEGSKA (reference sequence). Trimming removed 6 bases from V and 1 base from J; junction bases left unmatched: 7. This CDR3 region has 15 residues. The CDR3 coding sequence is TGCAGTGCCCCGGACGGGACTAGCGGCACAGATACGCAGTATTTT. This translates into CSAPDGTSGTDTQYF.

The table lists this clonotype with many counts. The chain joins TRBV5-1 to TRBJ1-1; D is unresolved. The V gene's germline CDR1 is SGHRS and CDR2 YFSETQ. V was pared by 0 bases and J by 1 base, with 7 bases between. The CDR3 runs to 14 residues. The CDR3 is CASSLGPSNTEAFF. CDR3 nucleotides: TGCGCCAGCAGCTTGGGGCCCTCGAACACTGAAGCTTTCTTT. Variable domain in full (rest from reference TRBV5-1 and TRBJ1-1): KAGVTQTPRYLIKTRGQQVTLSCSPISGHRSVSWYQQTPGQGLQFLFEYFSETQRNKGNFPGRFSGRQFSNSRSEMNVSTLELGDSALYLCASSLGPSNTEAFFGQGTRLTVV.

This clonotype was observed at least ten times. The chain carries TRBV6-5 and TRBJ2-1, with unresolved D. The CDR3 has 14 residues. The germline CDR1 and CDR2 sequences are MNHEY and SVGAGI. With 2 bases removed from V and 5 bases from J, the gap between germline ends came to 10 bases. CDR3 coding DNA: TGTGCCAGCAGTTACCGGGCAGACAACAATGAGCAGTTCTTC. It encodes CASSYRADNNEQFF.

V and J are TRBV20-1 and TRBJ2-1; D is unresolved. CDR3 length: 17 residues. CDR1 and CDR2 (germline): DFQATT, SNEGSKA (reference sequence). V was shortened by 3 bases and J by 0 bases, with 18 bases between the two germline ends. CDR3 in amino acids: CSARGRAGSNSYNEQFF. CDR3 nucleotide sequence: TGCAGTGCTAGGGGTAGGGCAGGATCCAACTCCTACAATGAGCAGTTCTTC.

Here the CDR3 reads CSARDRRGLPSYEQYF. As DNA, the CDR3 is TGCAGTGCTAGAGATCGGCGGGGGCTCCCCTCCTACGAGCAGTACTTC. The J gene is TRBJ2-7, the V gene TRBV20-1; TRBD2 might be the D (7 bases). CDR1 and CDR2 (germline): DFQATT, SNEGSKA (reference sequence). The CDR3 consists of 16 residues. Trimming removed 0 bases from V and 0 bases from J, with 15 bases in between.

The table lists this clonotype with a few counts. The chain links TRBV12-3 or TRBV12-4 to TRBJ2-2, with D unclear. V shed 6 bases and J shed 0 bases, with 17 bases lying between them. The CDR3 spans 17 residues. CDR3 nucleotide sequence: TGTGCCAGCAGCCCGACATCCACACTGTCGAACACCGGGGAGCTGTTTTTT. This gives the protein CASSPTSTLSNTGELFF.

V gene TRBV7-2 combines with J gene TRBJ2-3; 9 nucleotides align to TRBD2. The length of the CDR3 is 16 residues. J lost 1 base, V lost 10 bases, and 12 bases had no gene match. The V gene's germline CDR1 is SGHTA and CDR2 FQGNSA. This chain's CDR3 is CATRWGASGGTDTQYF. For the CDR3, the DNA is TGTGCCACCCGATGGGGGGCTAGCGGGGGCACAGATACGCAGTATTTT.

Turning to this clonotype: A much larger clone sits a single nucleotide away, making a read error possible. J is TRBJ2-1 and V is TRBV28, with TRBD1 as a possible D gene (5 bases). Trimming took off 3 bases at V and 2 bases at J, with 11 bases between the two ends. Germline CDR1 is MDHEN and CDR2 is SYDVKM. The CDR3 sequence is 15 residues long. CDR3 amino acids: CASSFLGRAYNEQFF. The CDR3 DNA follows: TGTGCCAGCAGTTTCCTGGGCAGGGCCTACAATGAGCAGTTCTTC. The variable domain in full, completed from reference TRBV28 and TRBJ2-1, reads DVKVTQSSRYLVKRTGEKVFLECVQDMDHENMFWYRQDPGLGLRLIYFSYDVKMKEKGDIPEGYSVSREKKERFSLILESASTNQTSMYLCASSFLGRAYNEQFFGPGTRLTVL.

This clonotype was found many times. This rearrangement joins TRBV20-1 to TRBJ2-1; the D gene is possibly TRBD2 (6 bases). Germline loops: CDR1 DFQATT, CDR2 SNEGSKA (reference sequence). V lost 3 bases to trimming and J lost 3 bases, with 9 bases between them. The CDR3 is made up of 13 amino acids. CDR3 amino acids: CSARGLSYNEQFF. The CDR3 DNA is TGCAGTGCTAGGGGACTGAGCTACAATGAGCAGTTCTTC.

In this sample, this clonotype turned up a few times. The CDR3 loop is CASRQGVETQYF. The CDR3 DNA sequence: TGTGCCAGCAGACAGGGCGTGGAGACCCAGTACTTC. This chain links TRBV6-1 with TRBJ2-5; D is possibly TRBD1 (6 bases). This CDR3 spans 12 amino acids. Germline values: CDR1 MNHNS, CDR2 SASEGT. Trimming pared 6 bases from V and 5 bases from J, leaving 10 bases between.

In its sample, this clonotype was seen a few times. The chain has TRBV20-1 and TRBJ1-2; a possible D gene is TRBD1 (6 bases). CDR3 length: 17 residues. CDR1 is DFQATT and CDR2 is SNEGSKA in the germline V gene (reference sequence). Trimming left V 4 bases short and J 4 bases short, with 25 bases between. The CDR3 loop is CSATPGWDTGQSYGYTF. CDR3 nucleotide sequence: TGCAGTGCTACCCCCGGGTGGGACACGGGTCAAAGCTATGGCTACACCTTC.

The chain employs TRBV29-1 and TRBJ2-1; a weak D match, TRBD1 (6 bases). Germline V gene lookup returns CDR1 SQVTM and CDR2 ANQGSEA. V was pared by 2 bases and J by 7 bases, with 12 bases between. The length of the CDR3 is 13 residues. The CDR3 sequence is CSVEFQGLNEQFF. CDR3 sequence (DNA): TGCAGCGTTGAATTCCAGGGGCTAAATGAGCAGTTCTTC.

This clonotype was counted at least ten times. V is TRBV14 and J is TRBJ2-5; no reliable D call. Germline lookup yields CDR1 SGHDN and CDR2 FVKESK. The V end was cut by 0 bases, the J end by 4 bases, with 6 bases between. The CDR3 is 13 amino acids. The CDR3 DNA sequence: TGTGCCAGCAGCCAAGAAGAACCAGAGACCCAGTACTTC. Its translation: CASSQEEPETQYF.

V usage is TRBV20-1 and J usage is TRBJ2-5, with 12 bases matching TRBD2. Germline V gene sequence: CDR1 DFQATT, CDR2 SNEGSKA (reference sequence). J gave up 1 base and V 5 bases, and 2 bases lay outside the gene matches. The CDR3 loop spans 14 amino acids. The CDR3 here is CSAGLAGRQETQYF. The CDR3 nucleotides read TGCAGTGCTGGACTAGCGGGACGCCAAGAGACCCAGTACTTC.

This clonotype was detected a few times. The V and J genes are TRBV7-2 and TRBJ2-5; D is ambiguous. V was shortened by 2 bases and J by 0 bases, with 16 bases between the two germline ends. The CDR3 has 17 amino acids. The germline V gene has CDR1 SGHTA and CDR2 FQGNSA. CDR3 nucleotide sequence: TGTGCCAGCAGCTTAATTCGGAACAGTGCGTACCAAGAGACCCAGTACTTC. This encodes CASSLIRNSAYQETQYF.

Many counts were recorded for this clonotype. J is TRBJ2-2 and V is TRBV20-1; D not certain. The CDR3 is 13 amino acids. The germline V gene has CDR1 DFQATT and CDR2 SNEGSKA (reference sequence). V gave up 4 bases and J gave up 3 bases, with 9 bases separating them. The chain's CDR3 is CSATAPDTGELFF. The CDR3, as DNA: TGCAGTGCTACGGCGCCAGACACCGGGGAGCTGTTTTTT.

The chain recombines TRBV4-2 with TRBJ2-1, with TRBD2 matching over 10 bases. Germline V gives CDR1 LGHNA, CDR2 YNFKEQ. CDR3 length equals 14 residues. V was pared by 1 base and J by 11 bases, with 5 bases of the junction left unmatched. DNA of the CDR3: TGTGCCAGCAGCCAAGTGGAACTAGCGGGGAAGCAGTTCTTC. Its protein is CASSQVELAGKQFF.

Comment on this clonotype: A much larger clone differs by one base, so this may be a read error. V gene TRBV29-1 combines with J gene TRBJ2-7, with D maybe TRBD2 (6 bases). The CDR3 totals 12 residues. Germline V CDR1 and CDR2: SQVTM, ANQGSEA. The CDR3 region is CNAGDLSYEQYF. CDR3 nucleotides: TGCAACGCCGGGGACTTATCCTACGAGCAGTACTTC.

This clonotype was recorded many times. The rearrangement joins TRBV6-1 to TRBJ2-5; 7 bases agree with TRBD1. The CDR3 covers 15 residues. J gave up 5 bases and V 4 bases, and 10 bases lay outside the gene matches. From germline, CDR1 is MNHNS and CDR2 SASEGT. The CDR3 loop is CASSGTNRGGETQYF. For the CDR3, the DNA is TGTGCCAGCAGTGGGACCAACAGGGGCGGCGAGACCCAGTACTTC.

The table lists this clonotype with a few counts. V gene TRBV11-2 combines with J gene TRBJ1-2; no firm D call. V was clipped by 5 bases and J by 2 bases, with 6 bases between them. Germline assignment: CDR1 SGHAT and CDR2 FQNNGV. This CDR3 comprises 12 residues. CDR3 in DNA: TGTGCCAGCAGCGACTCAAACTATGGCTACACCTTC. Translating gives CASSDSNYGYTF.

The CDR3 sequence: CSAQRLNIQYF. The CDR3 bases are TGCAGTGCCCAGCGACTAAACATTCAGTACTTC. The V gene is TRBV20-1, the J gene TRBJ2-4; D uncertain. CDR1 is DFQATT and CDR2 is SNEGSKA in the germline V gene (reference sequence). CDR3 length equals 11 residues. V was cut by 6 bases and J by 6 bases, with 9 bases left in between.

V usage is TRBV20-1 and J usage is TRBJ1-2; TRBD1 agrees at 8 bases. V lost 0 bases, J lost 4 bases, and 4 bases stayed unmatched. This CDR3 contains 14 residues. Germline CDR1 and CDR2: DFQATT and SNEGSKA (reference sequence). The CDR3 DNA is TGCAGTGCTAGAGATGCAGGGGGCGGCTATGGCTACACCTTC. Its translation: CSARDAGGGYGYTF.